The 17 T cell receptor beta chains below were found in one sample sequenced in a study of response to subunit inactivated influenza vaccine. MiXCR, run by TCRdb on the RT-PCR reads, gives a single entry per CDR3 protein. This sample has hundreds of thousands of distinct CDR3 sequences, with around 20% found just once. The sample was PBMCs from blood, taken less than 6 days after vaccination. These receptors were obtained from a man aged 45-65 years who received an inactivated influenza vaccine.

This clonotype came up a few times. The chain combines TRBV20-1 with TRBJ2-7, with D possibly TRBD2 on 6 matching bases. The CDR3 is 14 residues long. The germline V gene encodes CDR1 DFQATT and CDR2 SNEGSKA (reference sequence). V lost 6 bases and J 7 bases, leaving 22 bases between the germline ends. The CDR3 coding sequence is TGCAGTGCCATGCGGGACTTGGCCCTTTTAGAGCAGTACTTC. This gives the protein CSAMRDLALLEQYF.

This clonotype was counted between two and nine times. The genes are TRBV20-1 and TRBJ2-1; possibly TRBD1 or TRBD2 for D (6 bases each). The V gene lost 0 bases and the J gene lost 3 bases, with 9 bases spanning the gap. The CDR3 contains 14 residues. Germline V CDR1 and CDR2: DFQATT, SNEGSKA (reference sequence). This CDR3 is CSAREGGSYNEQFF. CDR3 sequence (DNA): TGCAGTGCTAGAGAAGGGGGGAGCTACAATGAGCAGTTCTTC.

This clonotype was picked up many times. V usage is TRBV24-1 and J usage is TRBJ2-3; the D call may be TRBD1 or TRBD2 (5 bases each). From germline, CDR1 is KGHDR and CDR2 SFDVKD. The ends were cut back, 1 base at V and 2 bases at J, with 12 bases in the middle. This CDR3 comprises 16 residues. The CDR3 coding sequence is TGTGCCACCAGTGATTTAGACGGGGCCGACACAGATACGCAGTATTTT. Protein sequence: CATSDLDGADTDTQYF.

CDR3 sequence (DNA): TGTGCCAGCAGCTTAGTGGACGGGGGGGAGCAGTACTTC. Protein sequence: CASSLVDGGEQYF. The chain employs TRBV7-8 and TRBJ2-7; 7 bases are shared with TRBD2. The CDR3 is 13 amino acids. CDR1 and CDR2 (germline): SGHVS, FQNEAQ. V was pared by 1 base and J by 7 bases, with 4 bases of the junction left unmatched.

This clonotype has a handful of counts. The J gene is TRBJ2-7, the V gene TRBV28; TRBD1 matches at 8 bases. V lost 6 bases, J lost 0 bases, and 1 base stayed unmatched. Germline CDR1 is MDHEN and CDR2 is SYDVKM. This CDR3 spans 13 amino acids. The CDR3 reads CASRDRASYEQYF. CDR3 sequence (DNA): TGTGCCAGCAGGGACAGGGCCTCCTACGAGCAGTACTTC. Based on the CDR3 plus reference TRBV28 and TRBJ2-7, the full variable domain is DVKVTQSSRYLVKRTGEKVFLECVQDMDHENMFWYRQDPGLGLRLIYFSYDVKMKEKGDIPEGYSVSREKKERFSLILESASTNQTSMYLCASRDRASYEQYFGPGTRLTVT.

This clonotype was seen a handful of times. This sequence joins TRBV4-3 and TRBJ2-4; the D gene is possibly TRBD2 (6 bases). Germline V CDR1 and CDR2: LGHNA, YSLEER. V was cut by 0 bases and J by 1 base, with 13 bases left in between. The CDR3 totals 17 residues. The CDR3 protein is CASSQDFASVAKNIQYF. The CDR3 nucleotides read TGCGCCAGCAGCCAAGATTTTGCTAGCGTGGCCAAAAACATTCAGTACTTC.

This clonotype has a handful of counts. The gene calls are TRBV9 and TRBJ2-1, with 8 bases identical to TRBD2. V lost 4 bases and J lost 0; bases outside the gene matches: 15. Per germline, CDR1 SGDLS and CDR2 YYNGEE. The CDR3 has 19 residues. DNA of the CDR3: TGTGCCAGCAGCTTGACTAGCGCCCGGCCTTTAAGCTCCTACAATGAGCAGTTCTTC. It is translated as CASSLTSARPLSSYNEQFF.

This clonotype has more than one count but fewer than ten. Written as DNA, the CDR3 is TGTGCCAGCAGTTACCTCGGGCGTGTCGCCGGGGAGCTGTTTTTT. This translates into CASSYLGRVAGELFF. The rearrangement uses TRBV6-5 and TRBJ2-2; D unresolved. Germline V gene sequence: CDR1 MNHEY, CDR2 SVGAGI. The CDR3 is made up of 15 amino acids. V was clipped by 2 bases and J by 6 bases, with 13 bases between them.

This clonotype was picked up a small number of times. The chain is built from TRBV6-1 and TRBJ2-2; the D gene is possibly TRBD2 (5 bases). Trimming pared 6 bases from V and 1 base from J, leaving 12 bases between. CDR1 and CDR2 from the germline V gene are MNHNS and SASEGT. CDR3 length: 15 residues. This CDR3 reads CASRRGSKNTGELFF. In nucleotides, the CDR3 is TGTGCCAGCAGGCGAGGGAGCAAGAACACCGGGGAGCTGTTTTTT.

The chain couples TRBV4-2 to TRBJ1-6, with no clear D. This CDR3 has 16 residues. The germline CDR1 and CDR2 sequences are LGHNA and YNFKEQ. Trimming pared 0 bases from V and 5 bases from J, leaving 11 bases between. The CDR3 nucleotides are TGTGCCAGCAGCCAAGAAACAACAGTTCATAATTCACCCCTCCACTTT. It is translated as CASSQETTVHNSPLHF.

This clonotype was counted ten times or more. V and J are TRBV6-5 and TRBJ2-3; D gene unclear. Germline V gene data show CDR1 as MNHEY and CDR2 as SVGAGI. With 0 bases removed from V and 2 bases from J, the gap between germline ends came to 6 bases. The CDR3 sequence is 14 residues long. CDR3 nucleotide sequence: TGTGCCAGCAGTTACTCGCCTTCCACAGATACGCAGTATTTT. Translated: CASSYSPSTDTQYF.

The chain links TRBV12-3 or TRBV12-4 to TRBJ2-2; 7 bases fit TRBD2. The CDR3 extends over 15 amino acids. The trim removed 7 bases at V and 4 bases at J, leaving 9 bases unmatched. CDR3 coding DNA: TGTGCCAGCACTCCTGGACTAGTTGGCACCGGGGAGCTGTTTTTT. Its protein is CASTPGLVGTGELFF.

This clonotype was seen at least ten times. The V gene is TRBV20-1, the J gene TRBJ2-5, with 10 bases that match TRBD2. The CDR3 covers 13 residues. Germline V gives CDR1 DFQATT, CDR2 SNEGSKA (reference sequence). Unmatched junction bases numbered 2, after V lost 3 bases and J lost 4 bases. The CDR3 loop is CSARLAGVETQYF. CDR3 coding DNA: TGCAGTGCTAGGCTAGCGGGAGTAGAGACCCAGTACTTC.

This clonotype was counted many times. The chain uses TRBV10-3 and TRBJ2-2, with D unresolved. The CDR3 loop spans 13 amino acids. The V gene's germline CDR1 is ENHRY and CDR2 SYGVKD. V lost 3 bases and J 6 bases, leaving 8 bases between the germline ends. The CDR3 loop is CAISERVSGELFF. CDR3 bases: TGTGCCATCAGTGAACGGGTTTCCGGGGAGCTGTTTTTT.

This clonotype came up a few times. CDR3 DNA: TGTGCCAGCAGTGATCCCTCGTCTAGCGGCTCCTACGAGCAGTACTTC. Translated, it gives CASSDPSSSGSYEQYF. V gene TRBV25-1 combines with J gene TRBJ2-7; 7 nucleotides align to TRBD2. In germline, CDR1 is MGHDK, CDR2 SYGVNS. With V trimmed by 3 bases and J by 0 bases, 8 bases remained unmatched. The CDR3 has 16 residues.

This clonotype was counted many times. The chain is built from TRBV20-1 and TRBJ2-2; D is possibly TRBD2 (5 bases). CDR3 length equals 15 residues. Between the trimmed V and J ends, which lost 4 bases and 0 bases, there was a span of 12 bases. CDR1 is DFQATT, CDR2 SNEGSKA, per germline (reference sequence). CDR3 bases: TGCAGTGCTACCCTTGGCGGGTCGAACACCGGGGAGCTGTTTTTT. It encodes CSATLGGSNTGELFF.

The gene calls are TRBV20-1 and TRBJ2-1; tentatively, D is TRBD2 (5 bases). Germline CDR1 is DFQATT and CDR2 is SNEGSKA (reference sequence). The CDR3 runs 14 residues. Trimming stripped 2 bases from V and 0 bases from J, with 8 bases between. The CDR3 sequence is CSARQRNSYNEQFF. The CDR3, as DNA: TGCAGTGCTAGACAGCGGAACTCCTACAATGAGCAGTTCTTC.